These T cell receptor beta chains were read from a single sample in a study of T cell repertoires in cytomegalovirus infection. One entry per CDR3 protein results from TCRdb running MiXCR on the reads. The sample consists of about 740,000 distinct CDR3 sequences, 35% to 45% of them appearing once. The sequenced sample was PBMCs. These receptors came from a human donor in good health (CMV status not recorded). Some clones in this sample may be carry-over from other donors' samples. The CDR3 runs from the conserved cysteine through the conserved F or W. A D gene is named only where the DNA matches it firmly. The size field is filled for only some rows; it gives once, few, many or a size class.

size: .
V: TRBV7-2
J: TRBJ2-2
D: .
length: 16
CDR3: CASSLAGGQITGELFF
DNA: TGTGCCAGCAGCTTAGCGGGGGGACAGATCACCGGGGAGCTGTTTTTT

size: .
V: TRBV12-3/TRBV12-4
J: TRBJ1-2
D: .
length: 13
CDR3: CASSLRSAYGYTF
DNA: TGTGCCAGCAGTTTAAGGTCAGCTTATGGCTACACCTTC

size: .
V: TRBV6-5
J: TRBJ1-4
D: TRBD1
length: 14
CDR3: CASSDILTGDKLFF
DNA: TGTGCCAGCAGTGACATTCTAACAGGGGACAAACTGTTTTTT

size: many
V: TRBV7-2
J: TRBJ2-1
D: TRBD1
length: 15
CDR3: CASSPDRGTYNEQFF
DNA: TGTGCCAGCAGTCCTGACAGGGGTACCTACAATGAGCAGTTCTTC

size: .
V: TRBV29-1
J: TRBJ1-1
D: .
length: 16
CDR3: CSVESWEGGGETEAFF
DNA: TGCAGCGTTGAAAGTTGGGAGGGGGGAGGGGAGACTGAAGCTTTCTTT

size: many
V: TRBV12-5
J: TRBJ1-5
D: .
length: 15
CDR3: CASGMEGPSNQPQHF
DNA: TGTGCTAGTGGTATGGAAGGCCCTAGCAATCAGCCCCAGCATTTT

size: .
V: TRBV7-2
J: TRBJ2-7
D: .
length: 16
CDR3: CASSSARRDGSYEQYF
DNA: TGTGCCAGCAGCTCAGCCAGGCGGGACGGGTCCTACGAGCAGTACTTC

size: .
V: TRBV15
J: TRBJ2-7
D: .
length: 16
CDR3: CATSNFSGTPSGEQHF
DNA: TGTGCCACCAGCAACTTTTCCGGGACCCCCTCGGGCGAGCAGCACTTC

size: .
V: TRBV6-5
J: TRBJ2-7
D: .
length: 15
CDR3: CASTKHAGSTYEQYF
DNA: TGTGCCAGCACCAAACACGCAGGGAGCACCTACGAGCAGTACTTC

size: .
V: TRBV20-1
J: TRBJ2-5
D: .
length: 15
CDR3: CSARDLLQIQETQYF
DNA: TGCAGTGCTAGAGATCTTTTACAGATCCAGGAGACCCAGTACTTC

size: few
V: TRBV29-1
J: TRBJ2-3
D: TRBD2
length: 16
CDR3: CSVVGMERGPTDTQYF
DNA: TGCAGCGTTGTTGGGATGGAGCGGGGACCAACAGATACGCAGTATTTT

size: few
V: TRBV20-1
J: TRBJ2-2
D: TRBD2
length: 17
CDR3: CSAGGLAGSRGTGELFF
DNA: TGCAGTGCGGGGGGACTAGCGGGATCCCGCGGCACCGGGGAGCTGTTTTTT

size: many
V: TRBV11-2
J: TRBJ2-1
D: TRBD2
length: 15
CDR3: CASSYTSGSYNEQFF
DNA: TGTGCCAGCAGCTACACGAGCGGGAGTTACAATGAGCAGTTCTTC

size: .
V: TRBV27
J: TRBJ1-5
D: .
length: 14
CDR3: CASSFRKGPEAQHF
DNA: TGTGCCAGCAGTTTTCGTAAGGGGCCTGAGGCCCAGCATTTT

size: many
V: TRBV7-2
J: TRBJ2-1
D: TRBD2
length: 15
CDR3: CASSSGLAGMNEQFF
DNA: TGTGCCAGCAGCTCGGGACTAGCGGGGATGAATGAGCAGTTCTTC

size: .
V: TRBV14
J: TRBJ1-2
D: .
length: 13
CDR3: CASSQGGRVGYTF
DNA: TGTGCCAGCAGCCAAGGTGGCAGGGTCGGCTACACCTTC

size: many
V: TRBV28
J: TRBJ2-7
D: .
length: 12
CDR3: CASEGRRYEQYF
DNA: TGTGCCAGCGAAGGACGGCGCTACGAGCAGTACTTC

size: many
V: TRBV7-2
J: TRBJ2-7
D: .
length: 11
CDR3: CASTNEYEQYF
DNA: TGTGCCAGCACCAACGAATACGAGCAGTACTTC

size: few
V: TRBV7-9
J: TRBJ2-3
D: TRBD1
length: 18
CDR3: CASSPPQTDRASTDTQYF
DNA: TGTGCCAGCAGCCCACCCCAGACAGACAGGGCTAGCACAGATACGCAGTATTTT

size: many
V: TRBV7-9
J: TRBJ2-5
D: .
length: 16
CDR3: CASIRWLASSEETQYF
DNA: TGTGCCAGCATCCGGTGGTTGGCTAGCTCCGAAGAGACCCAGTACTTC

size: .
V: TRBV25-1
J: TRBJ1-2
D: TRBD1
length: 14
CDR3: CASIEYGGTGPNTF
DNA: TGTGCCAGCATTGAATATGGGGGGACAGGGCCCAACACCTTC

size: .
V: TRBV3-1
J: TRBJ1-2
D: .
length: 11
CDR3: CASSGTRGYTF
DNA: TGTGCCAGCAGCGGGACTCGTGGCTACACCTTC

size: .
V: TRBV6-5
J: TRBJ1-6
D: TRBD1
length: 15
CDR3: CASSYGTGYNSPLHF
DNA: TGTGCCAGCAGTTACGGGACAGGGTATAATTCACCCCTCCACTTT

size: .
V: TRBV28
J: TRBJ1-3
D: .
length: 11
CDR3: CATRSGNTIYF
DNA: TGTGCCACCCGCTCTGGAAACACCATATATTTT

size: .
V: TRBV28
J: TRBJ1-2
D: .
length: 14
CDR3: CASSLAGENYGYTF
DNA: TGTGCCAGCAGTTTGGCCGGGGAGAACTATGGCTACACCTTC

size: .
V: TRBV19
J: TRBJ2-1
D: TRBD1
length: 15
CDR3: CASSTDREYYNEQFF
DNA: TGTGCCAGTAGTACGGACAGGGAGTACTACAATGAGCAGTTCTTC

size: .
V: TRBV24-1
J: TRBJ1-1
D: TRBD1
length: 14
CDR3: CATRVTGGGTEAFF
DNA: TGTGCCACCCGCGTGACAGGGGGGGGCACTGAAGCTTTCTTT

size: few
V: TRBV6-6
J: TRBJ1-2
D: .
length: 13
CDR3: CATNPWPGHGYTF
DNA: TGTGCCACCAATCCATGGCCGGGGCATGGCTACACCTTC

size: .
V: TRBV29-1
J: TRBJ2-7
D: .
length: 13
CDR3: CSVLSWRLDEQYF
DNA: TGCAGCGTGTTGAGCTGGAGACTCGACGAGCAGTACTTC

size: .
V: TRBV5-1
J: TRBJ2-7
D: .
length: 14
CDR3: CASSLSLGGREQYF
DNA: TGCGCCAGCAGCTTGAGCCTTGGAGGGCGCGAGCAGTACTTC